This T cell receptor (beta chain) was recovered during a study of T-cell reconstitution after alpha-beta-depleted transplantation in children listed by TCRdb under 2016. Broadly, across the study: The study quantitatively tracked T-cell immune reconstitution after TCRalphabeta/CD19-depleted allogeneic hematopoietic cell transplantation in children using TCR repertoire profiling.

The CDR3 goes from the cysteine to the phenylalanine over 12 residues. Only the CDR3 region is kept as DNA, spanning 36 bases read in frame from base 1. Relative to germline, V is 5 bases shorter and J is 5 bases shorter, with 9 bases between their ends. The germline V gene specifies SNHLY as CDR1 and FYNNEI as CDR2. In light of the paper, this sample's treatment or condition label describes: allogeneic hematopoietic cell transplantation with graft depleted of TCRalphabeta T cells and CD19 B cells. The children who served as transplant recipients had been given grafts of TCRalphabeta/CD19-depleted allogeneic hematopoietic cells. Paper-wide results and their limitations: In some patients, the high TCRbeta diversity seen at day 60 was put down to recipient T cells and intrathymic progenitors that had survived conditioning. Over the following months the frequencies of hyperexpanded clones went down, and after one year T-cell counts and TCRbeta diversity were mostly credited to newly produced T cells. About two months after transplant, the apparently early recovery of alphabetaT-cell counts reportedly depended on just several hundred clones that had expanded rapidly and came from non-depleted graft cells.

This clonotype appeared many times. The antigen it recognizes is unknown. Per-base qualities were not stored, and no clone one base away is much larger. The protocol used for the library was PCR. For sequencing, an Illumina HiSeq 2500 was employed. To normalize quantification of the TCRbeta repertoire, the TCR libraries were built with molecular barcoding that relied on unique molecular identifiers. TCRdb itself trimmed the public reads at Q25 with fastp, ran MiXCR and retained productive beta chains. Rows matching on CDR3 protein sequence are summarized as one entry with the most common DNA and genes. This sample lists hundreds of thousands of distinct CDR3 sequences; about an eighth were detected once. Of the sample, 2.2% is held by the ten largest clones.

The material sequenced was PBMCs, mostly from graft donor cells, taken 360 days after TCRalphabeta/CD19-depleted stem cell transplant. This receptor was identified in a male patient under 18 who had a stem cell transplant for acute myeloid leukemia, so the T cells may come from the graft donor. Here the chain combines TRBV2 and TRBJ2-5; the D gene remains uncertain. The sequenced DNA is TGTGCCAGCAGTCTACTTTGGGAGACCCAGTACTTC. Translation gives CASSLLWETQYF. Extended through the reference TRBV2 and TRBJ2-5 proteins, this CDR3 yields the full variable domain: EPEVTQTPSHQVTQMGQEVILRCVPISNHLYFYWYRQILGQKVEFLVSFYNNEISEKSEIFDDQFSVERPDGSNFTLKIRSTKLEDSAMYFCASSLLWETQYFGPGTRLLVL.